This T cell receptor (beta chain) stems from a study of T cell repertoires in cytomegalovirus infection. Study background: CMV infection together with matching HLA type was indicated by public TCR beta signatures.

Of note for this clonotype: Its antigen is not known.

TCRdb re-called the reads with MiXCR, one entry per CDR3 protein. The sample holds 150,000 to 200,000 distinct CDR3 sequences, 17% seen once. Study results and limitations: HLA-C-restricted CMV-specific TCR beta clonotypes prevailed in the ex vivo response. Using cumulative public TCR beta family frequency, the authors identified those who carried CMV together with the relevant HLA.

The receptor was isolated from a human donor in good health (CMV status not recorded). Some clones in this sample may be carry-over from other donors' samples. Sequenced sample: CD8+ T cells from PBMCs.

The CDR3 sequence: CASRSSQAPTEAFF. CDR3 coding DNA: TGTGCCAGCAGATCGTCGCAGGCACCCACTGAAGCTTTCTTT. This sequence joins TRBV7-9 and TRBJ1-1; D call uncertain. Trimming removed 6 bases from V and 4 bases from J, with 15 bases in between. There are 14 residues in the CDR3. The V gene's germline CDR1 is SEHNR and CDR2 FQNEAQ (reference sequence).